This entry concerns a single TCR beta chain. The antigen is unknown. TCRdb re-analyzed the 5' RACE reads; it lists each CDR3 protein once, without DNA. Recorded for this sample: about 160,000 distinct CDR3 sequences. This entry belongs to a study of monozygotic twins with inflammatory bowel disease. This CDR3 comprises 15 residues. Study findings and constraints: No discrimination was achieved between different T cell subtypes.

V and J are TRBV12-3 or TRBV12-4 and TRBJ2-1; the TRBD2 assignment by TCRdb is unverifiable without DNA. Specimen: blood. The receptor's source is a human donor with ulcerative colitis or Crohn's disease, or a healthy co-twin of an affected twin (not recorded which). Here the CDR3 reads CASIQPGTSGSEQFF.